Detailed here is one T cell receptor (beta chain). No antigen is known for it. This record comes from a study of T cells in Graves' hyperthyroidism and ophthalmopathy. Study results and limitations: Also found in blood were most expanded thyroid clonotypes above 0.001.

Ophthalmopathy in the patients scored at least 3 on Clinical Activity Score and at least 4 on NOSPECS grade, lasting under 3 months. Not enrolled were patients with uncontrolled infection, other autoimmune disease, pregnancy or lactation. There were TCR beta CDR3 regions amplified from RNA transcripts. Carried out on the TCR CDR3, a first-round RT-PCR used the HTBI primer set. Each CDR3 protein gets one entry after TCRdb re-called the multiplex PCR reads with MiXCR. This table has about 640,000 distinct CDR3 sequences, approximately 15% appearing once. V gave up 4 bases and J gave up 0 bases, with 13 bases separating them. CDR3 length equals 15 residues. The germline V gene encodes CDR1 LNHNV and CDR2 YYDKDF (reference sequence).

Material: blood. The TCR sequence derives from a woman between 45 and 60 years old with Graves' ophthalmopathy. The genes are TRBV15 and TRBJ2-7; D may be TRBD1 or TRBD2 (5 bases each). CDR3 in amino acids: CATSTRPGPSYEQYF. The CDR3 DNA sequence: TGTGCCACCAGCACTAGACCGGGGCCCTCCTACGAGCAGTACTTC.